This T cell receptor beta chain was profiled in a study of human T cells and chemical hapten exposure. General study points: There was alopecia in the donors, so their immune response may differ from that of healthy people. Versus controls, significantly more large CDR3 similarity clusters arose from expanded TCRs. TCRs above 1 in 1000 frequency did not change with DPC sensitization.

The CDR3 sequence is 15 residues long. Germline V CDR1 and CDR2: SGHRS, YFSETQ. V was shortened by 2 bases and J by 0 bases, with 9 bases between the two germline ends. In this sample, this clonotype turned up many times. The antigen is unknown. Specified time point: patch test 1, 2 weeks after DPC sensitization. Treatment denoted: therapeutic diphenylcyclopropenone sensitization with weekly scalp DPC. Blood was drawn before each patch test was applied. TCRdb ran MiXCR on the RACE reads and lists one entry per CDR3 protein. Counted here are about 380,000 distinct CDR3 sequences, around 5% occurring once; the ten biggest clones make up under 3%.

This chain joins TRBV5-1 and TRBJ1-3; D gene uncertain. This TCR derives from a woman between 45 and 60 years old with alopecia areata. Some clones in this sample may be carry-over from other donors' samples. Material: whole blood, obtained in connection with sensitization to the hapten diphenylcyclopropenone (DPC). The CDR3 protein is CASSFEFHSGNTIYF. In DNA, the CDR3 is TGCGCCAGCAGCTTTGAGTTCCACTCTGGAAACACCATATATTTT.